A selection of T cell receptor beta chains follows, all from one sample in a study of blood T cell repertoires in COVID-19. Profiling relied on immunoSEQ multiplex PCR, and the TCRdb table lists in-frame clones only, not all of them. The table shows 90,000 to 120,000 clones, with approximately 89% occurring only once. Sequencing was performed on peripheral blood. The origin of the receptors is a man aged 50-59 years with active or convalescent COVID-19. CDR3s include the opening cysteine and the closing phenylalanine or tryptophan. Not all rows give a size; the values are once, few, many and, for expanded clones, a class.

V gene: TRBV2
clone size: -
J gene: TRBJ2-2
CDR3 protein: CASTLEDTGELFF

V gene: TRBV28
clone size: -
J gene: TRBJ2-7
CDR3 protein: CASSLSGLAAEYEQYF

V gene: TRBV4-1
clone size: -
J gene: TRBJ2-7
CDR3 protein: CASSLSGSAVRIEQYF

V gene: TRBV6-1
clone size: -
J gene: TRBJ1-2
CDR3 protein: CASSEPRGQGDYGYTF

V gene: TRBV15
clone size: -
J gene: TRBJ2-2
CDR3 protein: CATSSGTGGWSGELFF

V gene: TRBV28
clone size: -
J gene: TRBJ1-1
CDR3 protein: CASTRGDRRNTEAFF

V gene: TRBV5-5
clone size: -
J gene: TRBJ1-4
CDR3 protein: CASSFSVGGNEKLFF

V gene: TRBV28
clone size: -
J gene: TRBJ1-4
CDR3 protein: CASSPSDMYEKLFF

V gene: TRBV7-2
clone size: -
J gene: TRBJ2-2
CDR3 protein: CASTPLQGTITGELFF

V gene: TRBV28
clone size: -
J gene: TRBJ2-6
CDR3 protein: CASTYGATGANVLTF

V gene: TRBV7-9
clone size: -
J gene: TRBJ2-7
CDR3 protein: CASSFARESYEQYF

V gene: TRBV7-9
clone size: -
J gene: TRBJ2-1
CDR3 protein: CASSLPTESSYNEQFF

V gene: TRBV5-4
clone size: -
J gene: TRBJ2-5
CDR3 protein: CASSLARGRQETQYF

V gene: TRBV6-2/TRBV6-3
clone size: few
J gene: TRBJ1-2
CDR3 protein: CASSSRQGQIYGYTF

V gene: TRBV28
clone size: -
J gene: TRBJ1-1
CDR3 protein: CASSSSGTGGRTEAFF

V gene: TRBV27
clone size: -
J gene: TRBJ2-1
CDR3 protein: CASSWTDPFYNEQFF

V gene: TRBV19
clone size: -
J gene: TRBJ1-5
CDR3 protein: CAVDAGASGQPQHF

V gene: TRBV18
clone size: once
J gene: TRBJ2-4
CDR3 protein: CASSPRQGLDIQYF

V gene: TRBV19
clone size: -
J gene: TRBJ1-2
CDR3 protein: CASSRAGGETYGYTF

V gene: TRBV19
clone size: -
J gene: TRBJ1-5
CDR3 protein: CASSISHRANQPQHF

V gene: TRBV10-2
clone size: -
J gene: TRBJ2-1
CDR3 protein: CASRLERVSYNEQFF

V gene: TRBV29-1
clone size: -
J gene: TRBJ1-1
CDR3 protein: CSVEGGAWNTEAFF

V gene: TRBV4-3
clone size: -
J gene: TRBJ2-4
CDR3 protein: CASSQDIFGTGRNIQYF

V gene: TRBV29-1
clone size: -
J gene: TRBJ1-1
CDR3 protein: CSVRTGKLNTEAFF

V gene: TRBV6-1
clone size: -
J gene: TRBJ2-2
CDR3 protein: CASSAGLAGNTGELFF

V gene: TRBV7-2
clone size: -
J gene: TRBJ2-7
CDR3 protein: CASSLALEAGEQYF

V gene: TRBV18
clone size: -
J gene: TRBJ1-5
CDR3 protein: CASSSDRNKNSNQPQHF

V gene: TRBV11-3
clone size: -
J gene: TRBJ2-2
CDR3 protein: CASGGTGGRGTGELFF

V gene: TRBV5-1
clone size: -
J gene: TRBJ1-3
CDR3 protein: CASSDRPGGNTIYF

V gene: TRBV28
clone size: -
J gene: TRBJ2-3
CDR3 protein: CASSSGGAGTDTQYF

V gene: TRBV7-9
clone size: -
J gene: TRBJ1-1
CDR3 protein: CASSFIGVGTEAFF

V gene: TRBV28
clone size: -
J gene: TRBJ1-1
CDR3 protein: CATQAGDPTEAFF

V gene: TRBV7-6
clone size: -
J gene: TRBJ2-1
CDR3 protein: CASSLADSGPHEQFF

V gene: TRBV2
clone size: -
J gene: TRBJ1-5
CDR3 protein: CASTVSSGQPQHF

V gene: TRBV6-5
clone size: -
J gene: TRBJ2-3
CDR3 protein: CASSYVQGPTDTQYF

V gene: TRBV10-1
clone size: -
J gene: TRBJ2-7
CDR3 protein: CASPTGLAGSWEQYF

V gene: TRBV6-2/TRBV6-3
clone size: once
J gene: TRBJ2-5
CDR3 protein: CASSASDETQYF

V gene: TRBV19
clone size: -
J gene: TRBJ2-7
CDR3 protein: CASSIAASGSIYEQYF

V gene: TRBV27
clone size: -
J gene: TRBJ2-7
CDR3 protein: CASADGTPPYEQYF

V gene: TRBV14
clone size: -
J gene: TRBJ1-2
CDR3 protein: CASSHRSQDYGYTF

V gene: TRBV29-1
clone size: few
J gene: TRBJ1-2
CDR3 protein: CSVEAHLNYGYTF

V gene: TRBV20-1
clone size: -
J gene: TRBJ2-7
CDR3 protein: CRPGEVAYF

V gene: TRBV6-2/TRBV6-3
clone size: -
J gene: TRBJ2-7
CDR3 protein: CASSFDRVAHEQYF

V gene: TRBV24-1
clone size: -
J gene: TRBJ2-3
CDR3 protein: CATSDPAQTNTDTQYF

V gene: TRBV29-1
clone size: -
J gene: TRBJ1-1
CDR3 protein: CSAGAFDTEAFF

V gene: TRBV21-1
clone size: -
J gene: TRBJ2-2
CDR3 protein: CASSKGEFRRVANTGELFF

V gene: TRBV27
clone size: -
J gene: TRBJ2-7
CDR3 protein: CASSPGQRPGHEQYF

V gene: TRBV7-8
clone size: -
J gene: TRBJ2-3
CDR3 protein: CASSPADTQYF

V gene: TRBV10-3
clone size: -
J gene: TRBJ1-3
CDR3 protein: CAIRRQETPGNTIYF

V gene: TRBV10-3
clone size: -
J gene: TRBJ2-7
CDR3 protein: CAISEAGTYYEQYF

V gene: TRBV19
clone size: -
J gene: TRBJ1-5
CDR3 protein: CASGLYRIPNSNQPQHF

V gene: TRBV11-2
clone size: -
J gene: TRBJ1-2
CDR3 protein: CASSSTNEGYTF